This TCR beta chain was observed in a study of siplizumab effects on memory and regulatory T cells. Assays covered 85,000 to 100,000 TCR templates per sample. Profiling relied on immunoSEQ multiplex PCR, and the TCRdb table lists in-frame clones only, not all of them. The sample consists of around 58,000 clones, roughly 80% of them appearing once. On this clone itself: The antigen is unknown.

The CDR3 consists of 15 residues. Germline V gene data show CDR1 as KGHSH and CDR2 as LQKENI. V was pared by 6 bases and J by 1 base, with 15 bases between. Study findings and constraints: It was never confirmed that proliferating Tregs from siplizumab cultures were suppressive. Researchers could map only a minor fraction of alloreactive clones to unstimulated subsets.

The chain uses TRBV18 and TRBJ1-1; a possible D gene is TRBD1 (6 bases). The TCR comes from a human donor in good health. Material for sequencing was memory CD4+ T cells sorted from blood. The CDR3 nucleotides read TGTGCCAGCTCGGGACAAAAGGGCCCGAACACTGAAGCTTTCTTT. As protein: CASSGQKGPNTEAFF.